The entry below gives a single T cell receptor (beta chain) sequence along with its context. The target antigen is unknown. Clones were read by immunoSEQ multiplex PCR, and TCRdb kept only the in-frame ones, dropping some. The table lists tens of thousands of clones, 95% to 96% of them singletons. This sample was taken from a study of cytomegalovirus exposure and HLA in healthy donors. Study at large: The same platform was used for the 120 validation repertoires and the approximately 670 first-cohort repertoires, a later analysis reported. Study-level findings and limits: Researchers reported that three CMV-associated chains were confirmed in vitro as CMV antigen-specific. High sensitivity and specificity were reportedly achieved when the classifier diagnosed cytomegalovirus status.

Germline V gene sequence: CDR1 MNHEY, CDR2 SVGAGI. Trimming at V came to 6 bases and at J to 5 bases, leaving 9 bases not matched to a gene. CDR3 length: 15 residues. Donors came from a validation cohort of over a hundred subjects, distinct from the first 666-subject cohort. The TCR was taken from a young woman in good health and CMV-seropositive. The sample comprised PBMCs. The chain couples TRBV6-5 to TRBJ2-5; 10 bases fit TRBD2. The CDR3 loop reads CASSVLAGVLETQYF. The CDR3 DNA follows: TGTGCCAGCAGCGTTCTAGCGGGAGTGTTGGAGACCCAGTACTTC.